This TCR beta chain was identified during a study of CD8 T cells in Susac syndrome. With random hexamers, reverse transcription was performed on about 0.45 to 1 ug of RNA. Across 54 Vbeta and 13 Jbeta, TCR beta CDR3 was amplified with immunoSEQ multiplex PCR. TCRdb independently ran MiXCR on the immunoSEQ multiplex PCR reads; one entry per CDR3 protein. The top ten hold 0.11% to 0.15% of the sample, which has about 120,000 distinct CDR3 sequences, approximately 91% seen once. Sequencing of TCR beta was performed on blood CD8+ and CD4+ T cells. Negative isolation was applied to CD8+ and CD4+ T cells, and FACS enrichment was applied to TEMRA cells. The origin of this receptor is a human donor in good health. Sequenced input: CD4+ T cells from PBMCs.

CDR3: CASSLGGFSYGYTF. The DNA for the CDR3 is TGTGCCAGCAGCTTAGGGGGATTCAGCTATGGCTACACCTTC. The chain links TRBV7-2 to TRBJ1-2; the D is unclear. CDR3 length: 14 amino acids. CDR1 SGHTA and CDR2 FQGNSA come from the germline V gene. Trimming cost V 1 base and J 4 bases, with 10 bases left between them.